The clone carrying this T cell receptor (beta chain) was recorded only once. Its antigen is currently unknown. Described treatment: about 20 received Ad26.COV2.S at low or high dose, single or two shots; roughly five received placebo; per-sample allocation not given. Specimen acquisition occurred on day 63 following the initial vaccine or placebo injection. This sample is drawn from a study of Ad26.COV2.S vaccination and SARS-CoV-2 variants. Study background: The authors gave Ad26.COV2.S intramuscularly, either once or twice 56 days apart.

Data came from immunoSEQ multiplex PCR; TCRdb stores just in-frame clones and leaves some out. The sample contains some 320,000 clones, roughly 84% of which appear only once. General study findings and limits: Total T cell responses, in the TCR breadth and depth analyses, may have been underestimated.

The V gene's germline CDR1 is SGHRS and CDR2 YFSETQ. V was pared by 4 bases and J by 2 bases, with 6 bases between. The CDR3 loop spans 12 amino acids. Sequenced here: peripheral blood, sampled in a trial of Ad26.COV2.S vaccine versus placebo. The genes are TRBV5-1 and TRBJ2-5; D ambiguous. The receptor's source is a person between 18 and 60 years old who received the Ad26.COV2.S COVID-19 vaccine or a placebo. The CDR3 region has the DNA TGCGCCAGCAGCCACCTACAAGAGACCCAGTACTTC. Its protein product is CASSHLQETQYF.